This T cell receptor beta chain was identified during a study of post-analysis software for immune sequencing data. cDNA libraries of TCR beta carried unique molecular identifiers. TCRdb analysed the PCR reads with MiXCR anew, one entry per CDR3 protein. The sample shows hundreds of thousands of distinct CDR3 sequences, roughly 50% of them seen only once. In its sample, this clonotype was seen a few times. Antigen: not known. Study findings and constraints: The five TRBV segments detected at higher frequency in patients than in controls included TRBV5-6, TRBV5-1 and TRBV20-1.

CDR3 length equals 12 residues. The V gene lost 6 bases and the J gene lost 2 bases, with 11 bases spanning the gap. From germline, CDR1 is SQVTM and CDR2 ANQGSEA. The receptor's source is a girl aged 5-17 years with multiple sclerosis. V gene TRBV29-1 combines with J gene TRBJ2-7; maybe TRBD1 (6 bases). The source material was blood. The CDR3: CSVAGTPYEQYF. CDR3 coding DNA: TGCAGCGTGGCCGGGACACCCTACGAGCAGTACTTC.